Following are 4 T cell receptor beta chains from one sample sequenced in a study of technical replicates of blood from several donors. This table comes from immunoSEQ multiplex PCR, and its TCRdb copy is limited to in-frame clones, with some not included. Altogether roughly 72,000 clones are present, 80% to 95% being singletons, with the ten largest covering 0.39%. Material: T cells isolated from PBMCs. The receptor source for this set is a human donor in good health.

The chain employs TRBV19 and TRBJ2-7; no clear D gene. The CDR3 spans 14 residues. V gave up 0 bases and J gave up 3 bases, with 9 bases separating them. Per the germline V gene, CDR1 is LNHDA and CDR2 is SQIVND (reference sequence). The CDR3 nucleotides are TGTGCCAGTAGTATAGATCCAGGTAGCTACGAGCAGTACTTC. Its translation is CASSIDPGSYEQYF.

J is TRBJ1-2 and V is TRBV7-8, with 7 bases matching TRBD1. Germline V gene lookup returns CDR1 SGHVS and CDR2 FQNEAQ. After removal of 1 base from V and 4 bases from J, the junction contained 6 bases not matched to a gene. This CDR3 is built from 15 residues. CDR3 sequence reads: CASSLGDSRSYGYTF. The CDR3 DNA reads TGTGCCAGCAGCTTAGGGGACAGCCGTTCCTATGGCTACACCTTC.

The chain recombines TRBV12-5 with TRBJ1-1; no clear D gene. The CDR3 length is 11 residues. CDR1 and CDR2 from the germline V gene are LGHNT and FRNRAP. V was pared by 8 bases and J by 4 bases, with 8 bases between. In DNA, the CDR3 is TGTGCTAGTCACGGGTTCACTGAAGCTTTCTTT. This sequence encodes CASHGFTEAFF.

J is TRBJ2-5 and V is TRBV6-5; tentatively, D is TRBD1 (6 bases). Trimming took 7 bases from V and 5 from J, leaving 8 bases between them. The CDR3 is 11 amino acids. The V gene's germline CDR1 is MNHEY and CDR2 SVGAGI. In nucleotides, the CDR3 is TGTGCCAGCACCAGGGGCGAGACCCAGTACTTC. Protein: CASTRGETQYF.